The rows below give T cell receptor beta chains drawn from one sample of a study of human T cells and chemical hapten exposure. TCRdb processed the RACE reads anew with MiXCR; each CDR3 protein has one entry. Altogether about 130,000 distinct CDR3 sequences are present, about 9% being singletons, with the ten largest covering about 1.8%. The specimen sequenced was whole blood. These receptors originate from a male donor in good health. Some clones in this sample may be carry-over from other donors' samples. CDR3s leave out the opening cysteine and the closing phenylalanine or tryptophan.

J | V | CDR3
TRBJ1-5 | TRBV7-8 | ASSLGAGTQPQH
TRBJ2-7 | TRBV7-2 | ASSLGPGQTYEQY
TRBJ2-2 | TRBV2 | ASSERAAGELF
TRBJ2-3 | TRBV28 | ASSLRVQRGSTDTQY
TRBJ1-1 | TRBV4-1 | ASSQGEAEAF
TRBJ2-4 | TRBV6-2/TRBV6-3 | ASSRLAGGENIQY
TRBJ1-1 | TRBV7-6 | ASSSTDSQLTEAF
TRBJ2-7 | TRBV12-3/TRBV12-4 | ASSFLQVYEQY
TRBJ2-5 | TRBV6-2/TRBV6-3 | ASSSGLAGGEETQY
TRBJ2-7 | TRBV7-8 | ASSPRDRGEQY
TRBJ2-7 | TRBV6-5 | ASRRAQARLEQY
TRBJ2-7 | TRBV3-1 | ASSPDAAPSPYEQY
TRBJ1-1 | TRBV10-3 | AIRRSTGVNTEAF
TRBJ2-1 | TRBV11-2 | ASSLVAGFYNEQF
TRBJ1-6 | TRBV27 | ASRHTPGQGSSPLH
TRBJ2-5 | TRBV6-1 | ASSEAIGRGQETQY